The entry that follows covers one T cell receptor beta chain sequence. This specimen comes from a study of blood T cell repertoires in COVID-19. Study as a whole: Researchers got acute and convalescent COVID-19 samples from the United States, Italy and Spain.

The germline V and J ends were trimmed by 2 bases and 1 base, with 6 bases remaining between them. Germline values: CDR1 SGHTA, CDR2 FQGNSA. The CDR3 runs 14 residues. The authors' processing: Using reference gene primer amplification, nucleated cell counts were estimated. Method: immunoSEQ multiplex PCR; TCRdb's copy keeps in-frame clones and lacks some. The V and J calls and clone size are taken from that table; D and trimming were inferred from the DNA. This sample carries about 140,000 clones, about 86% of them seen once, and the ten largest clones take approximately 4%. The source material was peripheral blood. The receptor was isolated from an older woman with acute or convalescent COVID-19. The chain links TRBV7-2 to TRBJ1-5, with D possibly TRBD1 on 5 matching bases. CDR3 nucleotide sequence: TGTGCCAGCAGCTTAAGGGGAAGCAATCAGCCCCAGCATTTT. Protein product: CASSLRGSNQPQHF.